This passage covers 22 T cell receptor beta chains from one sample sequenced in a study of T-cell reconstitution after alpha-beta-depleted transplantation in children. Using unique molecular identifiers, the investigators prepared the TCRbeta library. TCRdb processed the PCR reads anew with MiXCR; each CDR3 protein has one entry. Of about a million distinct CDR3 sequences in the sample, roughly 29% were seen once. The specimen comprised PBMCs, mostly from graft donor cells, sampled 360 days after TCRalphabeta/CD19-depleted stem cell transplant. Every receptor here comes from a boy younger than two who had a stem cell transplant for SCID, so the T cells may come from the graft donor.

This clonotype was seen many times. The V gene is TRBV2, the J gene TRBJ2-6; D unresolved. The CDR3 is 14 amino acids. Germline loops: CDR1 SNHLY, CDR2 FYNNEI. Trimming cost V 6 bases and J 2 bases, with 8 bases left between them. As DNA, the CDR3 is TGTGCCAGCAGGGAGACGGCTGGGGCCAACGTCCTGACTTTC. Translated, it gives CASRETAGANVLTF.

The chain employs TRBV5-6 and TRBJ2-5; possibly TRBD2 for D (6 bases). V dropped 0 bases and J dropped 4 bases, with 10 bases sitting between them. The CDR3 covers 14 residues. The germline V gene encodes CDR1 SGHDT and CDR2 YYEEEE. The CDR3 region is CASSLAGRRETQYF. The CDR3 DNA sequence: TGTGCCAGCAGCTTGGCAGGGAGGCGAGAGACCCAGTACTTC. Using reference TRBV5-6 and TRBJ2-5 for the parts outside the CDR3, the full variable domain is DAGVTQSPTHLIKTRGQQVTLRCSPKSGHDTVSWYQQALGQGPQFIFQYYEEEERQRGNFPDRFSGHQFPNYSSELNVNALLLGDSALYLCASSLAGRRETQYFGPGTRLLVL.

CDR3 amino acids: CASSTWLAGGHDEQFF. CDR3 nucleotides: TGTGCCAGCAGTACTTGGCTAGCGGGGGGGCATGATGAGCAGTTCTTC. This sequence joins TRBV6-5 and TRBJ2-1, with 12 bases identical to TRBD2. This CDR3 has 16 residues. The V and J ends lost 5 bases and 8 bases, in that order; junction bases with no gene match: 10. Germline V lookup: CDR1 MNHEY, CDR2 SVGAGI.

The CDR3 protein is CATSDLHHGSYGYTF. The CDR3 bases are TGTGCCACCAGTGATTTGCACCACGGCAGCTATGGCTACACCTTC. The chain is built from TRBV24-1 and TRBJ1-2; D is unresolved. CDR1 and CDR2 (germline): KGHDR, SFDVKD. With 0 bases removed from V and 4 bases from J, the gap between germline ends came to 11 bases. The CDR3 totals 15 residues.

The rearrangement joins TRBV6-1 to TRBJ1-1, with D possibly TRBD1 on 5 matching bases. CDR1 is MNHNS and CDR2 is SASEGT in the germline V gene. This CDR3 has 15 residues. V dropped 6 bases and J dropped 1 base, with 15 bases sitting between them. CDR3 in amino acids: CASRNPGRANTEAFF. The DNA of the CDR3 is TGTGCCAGCAGAAACCCAGGGAGGGCGAACACTGAAGCTTTCTTT.

The V and J genes are TRBV24-1 and TRBJ2-5; either TRBD1 or TRBD2 may fit D (6 bases each). The CDR3 runs 13 residues. Trimming shortened V by 3 bases and J by 5 bases, and 9 bases separated the two germline ends. Germline assignment: CDR1 KGHDR and CDR2 SFDVKD. CDR3 coding DNA: TGTGCCACCAGTGATCGGGGGCTTGAGACCCAGTACTTC. The encoded protein is CATSDRGLETQYF.

At least ten counts were recorded for this clonotype. The chain employs TRBV28 and TRBJ2-7; 10 bases are a match to TRBD1. The germline V gene encodes CDR1 MDHEN and CDR2 SYDVKM. The V and J ends lost 2 bases and 5 bases, in that order; junction bases with no gene match: 6. The length of the CDR3 is 15 residues. Here the CDR3 reads CASSLAGTGVNEQYF. For the CDR3, the DNA is TGTGCCAGCAGTTTAGCGGGGACAGGGGTAAACGAGCAGTACTTC.

The chain joins TRBV5-1 to TRBJ1-1; D is uncertain. CDR3 length equals 13 residues. Trimming pared 3 bases from V and 10 bases from J, leaving 16 bases between. Germline V CDR1 and CDR2: SGHRS, YFSETQ. This CDR3 is CASSSGYPHGAFF. In DNA form, the CDR3 reads TGCGCCAGCAGCTCCGGATACCCCCACGGAGCTTTCTTT. The variable domain in full, with the rest retrieved from reference TRBV5-1 and TRBJ1-1, is KAGVTQTPRYLIKTRGQQVTLSCSPISGHRSVSWYQQTPGQGLQFLFEYFSETQRNKGNFPGRFSGRQFSNSRSEMNVSTLELGDSALYLCASSSGYPHGAFFGQGTRLTVV.

This clonotype was found a few times. The V and J genes are TRBV7-2 and TRBJ2-2; D is perhaps TRBD1 (5 bases). The germline V gene has CDR1 SGHTA and CDR2 FQGNSA. This CDR3 comprises 15 residues. The V gene lost 6 bases and the J gene lost 7 bases, with 18 bases spanning the gap. CDR3 coding DNA: TGTGCCAGCAGGAGCTACGAGCTAGGGGTCGGGGAGCTGTTTTTT. Translating gives CASRSYELGVGELFF.

V gene TRBV28 combines with J gene TRBJ2-3, with TRBD2 matching over 8 bases. The CDR3 loop spans 14 amino acids. Germline V gene sequence: CDR1 MDHEN, CDR2 SYDVKM. V was pared by 10 bases and J by 6 bases, with 12 bases of the junction left unmatched. CDR3 in DNA: TGTGCCACCGGACCAGCGGGGGAAGGGGATACGCAGTATTTT. Protein: CATGPAGEGDTQYF.

This clonotype was picked up a small number of times. This chain connects TRBV6-5 to TRBJ2-3; D assignment may be TRBD1 or TRBD2 (6 bases each). In germline, CDR1 is MNHEY, CDR2 SVGAGI. The CDR3 extends over 16 amino acids. Trimming took 0 bases from V and 3 from J, leaving 13 bases between them. Here the CDR3 reads CASSYSGRQGTDTQYF. DNA for the CDR3: TGTGCCAGCAGTTACTCAGGGAGGCAGGGGACAGATACGCAGTATTTT.

This clonotype turned up a few times. V gene TRBV12-3 or TRBV12-4 combines with J gene TRBJ1-4, with D possibly TRBD1 on 5 matching bases. This CDR3 comprises 14 residues. V dropped 7 bases and J dropped 0 bases, with 9 bases sitting between them. The CDR3 loop is CASKRTSTNEKLFF. The DNA for the CDR3 is TGTGCCAGCAAGCGGACATCAACTAATGAAAAACTGTTTTTT.

The rearrangement uses TRBV20-1 and TRBJ2-6; maybe TRBD2 (6 bases). The V gene lost 1 base and the J gene lost 0 bases, with 13 bases spanning the gap. The germline gives CDR1 DFQATT, CDR2 SNEGSKA (reference sequence). The CDR3 extends over 17 amino acids. The CDR3 sequence is CSARGGGRSSGANVLTF. As DNA, the CDR3 is TGCAGTGCTAGAGGGGGAGGCAGGAGCTCTGGGGCCAACGTCCTGACTTTC.

This clonotype was seen many times. The V and J genes are TRBV20-1 and TRBJ2-1; a possible D gene is TRBD2 (5 bases). The CDR3 covers 14 residues. Trimming removed 2 bases at V and 0 bases at J, with 8 bases between. Germline V lookup: CDR1 DFQATT, CDR2 SNEGSKA (reference sequence). This CDR3 reads CSARNRGSYNEQFF. As DNA, the CDR3 is TGCAGTGCTAGAAATCGGGGCTCCTACAATGAGCAGTTCTTC.

The J gene is TRBJ2-1, the V gene TRBV3-1, with a tentative D call TRBD2 (7 bases). CDR1 is LGHDT, CDR2 YNNKEL, per germline (reference sequence). This CDR3 has 15 residues. The ends were cut back, 8 bases at V and 2 bases at J, with 16 bases in the middle. The CDR3 is CASRIGGGAYNEQFF. The CDR3 DNA reads TGTGCCAGCCGGATAGGGGGGGGGGCCTACAATGAGCAGTTCTTC.

This clonotype appeared a few times. The chain recombines TRBV10-3 with TRBJ1-5; perhaps TRBD1 as D (6 bases). The CDR3 consists of 14 residues. Trimming removed 7 bases at V and 5 bases at J, with 15 bases between. Germline CDR1 ENHRY, CDR2 SYGVKD. The CDR3 DNA is TGTGCCATCAAGGGAGGGACACCAGATCAGCCCCAGCATTTT. Its protein is CAIKGGTPDQPQHF.

The chain uses TRBV20-1 and TRBJ2-3; 12 nucleotides agree with TRBD2. Germline V gene data show CDR1 as DFQATT and CDR2 as SNEGSKA (reference sequence). Unmatched junction bases numbered 18, after V lost 2 bases and J lost 0 bases. The CDR3 extends over 21 amino acids. In DNA, the CDR3 is TGCAGTGCTAGACGAACCATTACTACTAGCGGGGGGCTACTCAGCACAGATACGCAGTATTTT. Protein product: CSARRTITTSGGLLSTDTQYF.

This clonotype was picked up a small number of times. This sequence joins TRBV4-3 and TRBJ2-1; tentative D call: TRBD1 (5 bases). Per the germline V gene, CDR1 is LGHNA and CDR2 is YSLEER. The CDR3 contains 14 residues. The V end lost 1 base, the J end lost 7 bases, and 11 bases lay between the germline ends. CDR3 protein: CASSQGLGRNEQFF. CDR3 nucleotide sequence: TGCGCCAGCAGCCAAGGGCTGGGGCGGAATGAGCAGTTCTTC.

This clonotype showed up just a few times. The V call is TRBV5-1, the J call TRBJ1-1; no definite D call. V was pared by 4 bases and J by 1 base, with 14 bases between. This CDR3 spans 15 amino acids. Looked up from germline, CDR1 is SGHRS and CDR2 is YFSETQ. The CDR3: CASSHGRMGNTEAFF. CDR3 nucleotides: TGCGCCAGCAGCCACGGACGTATGGGGAACACTGAAGCTTTCTTT.

The J gene is TRBJ2-7, the V gene TRBV27; 10 bases agree with TRBD2. Germline CDR1 and CDR2: MNHEY and SMNVEV (reference sequence). The junction had 4 bases not matched to a gene; V was cut back by 3 bases and J by 5 bases. The CDR3 contains 14 residues. The CDR3 reads CASSFTGTSDEQYF. The CDR3 nucleotides read TGTGCCAGCAGTTTCACCGGGACTAGCGACGAGCAGTACTTC.

The CDR3 protein is CASSFRKIPLHF. The DNA for the CDR3 is TGTGCCAGCAGTTTTCGTAAAATCCCCCTCCACTTT. The rearrangement uses TRBV28 and TRBJ1-6; D not certain. CDR1 MDHEN and CDR2 SYDVKM come from the germline V gene. Between the trimmed V and J ends, which lost 3 bases and 13 bases, there was a span of 10 bases. The length of the CDR3 is 12 residues.

The V and J genes are TRBV5-6 and TRBJ2-1; D possibly corresponds to TRBD1 (5 bases). Trimming stripped 3 bases from V and 10 bases from J, with 14 bases between. This CDR3 comprises 13 residues. Looked up from germline, CDR1 is SGHDT and CDR2 is YYEEEE. The chain's CDR3 is CASSWGDVTEQFF. The CDR3 DNA follows: TGTGCCAGCAGCTGGGGCGATGTGACCGAGCAGTTCTTC.